This paragraph covers one T cell receptor beta chain sequence. Its antigen is still unknown. These data are taken from a study of persistence of HIV-infected CD4 T cells. Overall study results and limits: CMV- and Gag-responding cells had lower TCRbeta richness than CD3/CD28-responding cells. Bulk TCR data could not be restricted to HIV-1-infected CMV-responding cells. Degenerate expanded CDR3beta sequences were enriched among CMV- and Gag-responding cells.

This was the immunoSEQ version 4 assay in survey mode. Measured with immunoSEQ multiplex PCR; TCRdb has only the in-frame clones, and not every one. The sample consists of some 32,000 clones, roughly four fifths of them appearing once. The stimulus was an HIV-1 Gag 15-mer peptide pool, roughly 1 ug/peptide/mL. Memory cells lacking CD40L and CD69 with high CD45RO were sorted. Stimulated PBMCs had first been depleted of CD8+ T cells. This CDR3 comprises 14 residues. V gave up 3 bases and J gave up 1 base, with 9 bases separating them. In germline, CDR1 is SGHTA, CDR2 FQGNSA. The sample was CD4+ T cells sorted from PBMCs after roughly 20-hour stimulation, taken from a patient who received antiretroviral therapy. The source is an adult woman with HIV who was CMV-seropositive. The rearrangement uses TRBV7-2 and TRBJ1-1, with D hard to call. CDR3 region: CASSFGEGNTEAFF. The CDR3 DNA reads as TGTGCCAGCAGCTTTGGGGAGGGGAACACTGAAGCTTTCTTT. Looking up the rest from reference TRBV7-2 and TRBJ1-1 gives the full variable domain: GAGVSQSPSNKVTEKGKDVELRCDPISGHTALYWYRQSLGQGLEFLIYFQGNSAPDKSGLPSDRFSAERTGGSVSTLTIQRTQQEDSAVYLCASSFGEGNTEAFFGQGTRLTVV.